The 12 T cell receptor beta chains below all came from one sample that was sequenced in a study of read filtering for tumor transcriptome and immune sequencing. This library used roughly 400 ng RNA and molecular barcoded adaptors spanning alpha/delta and beta/gamma chains. TCRdb passed the reads through MiXCR, listing each CDR3 protein once. This table holds 100,000 to 150,000 distinct CDR3 sequences, less than 15% found once. What was sequenced was a population of CD138-negative cells sorted from bone marrow. All receptors derive from a donor aged 40 or over with multiple myeloma.

This clonotype was recorded at least ten times. The chain recombines TRBV7-2 with TRBJ2-1, with D perhaps TRBD1 or TRBD2 (7 bases each). Germline V gene sequence: CDR1 SGHTA, CDR2 FQGNSA. Trimming took off 7 bases at V and 0 bases at J, with 13 bases between the two ends. This CDR3 is built from 15 residues. As DNA, the CDR3 is TGTGCCAGCACCAGGGGGGGGAGCTCCTACAATGAGCAGTTCTTC. It is translated as CASTRGGSSYNEQFF.

This clonotype has a count of ten or more. The chain is built from TRBV19 and TRBJ2-2; 10 nucleotides agree with TRBD2. This CDR3 is 18 amino acids long. The J segment lost 5 bases and the V segment lost 7 bases, leaving 16 bases of the junction unmatched. From germline, CDR1 is LNHDA and CDR2 SQIVND (reference sequence). CDR3 in amino acids: CASTLKGVAGGWTGELFF. Written as DNA, the CDR3 is TGTGCCAGTACCCTTAAGGGGGTAGCGGGAGGATGGACCGGGGAGCTGTTTTTT.

Remarks on this clonotype: At one of its ends the junction is not consistent with the germline gene, which may arise from a read error. The V gene is TRBV7-2, the J gene TRBJ2-5; D might be TRBD1 (5 bases). In germline, CDR1 is SGHTA, CDR2 FQGNSA. The CDR3 runs 16 residues. The CDR3 sequence: CASSLVPRGNGETQYF. In nucleotides, the CDR3 is TGTGCCAGCAGCTTAGTCCCAAGGGGAAATGGAGAGACCCAGTACTTT.

In the case of this clonotype: One junction end does not reproduce the germline sequence, and a read error may be involved. The chain combines TRBV19 with TRBJ2-3; 10 nucleotides align to TRBD1. This CDR3 has 15 residues. The germline V gene has CDR1 LNHDA and CDR2 SQIVND (reference sequence). The CDR3 DNA reads as TGTGCCACTCCTTCGGGACAGGGGAGCACAGATGCGCAGTATTTT. Translating gives CATPSGQGSTDAQYF.

A remark on this clonotype: A far more abundant clone sits one base away, making this likely a read error. The chain is built from TRBV6-5 and TRBJ2-7; D uncertain. The CDR3 loop spans 11 amino acids. Trimming took 7 bases from V and 5 from J, leaving 9 bases between them. In germline, CDR1 is MNHEY, CDR2 SVGAGI. The CDR3 coding sequence is TGTGCCAGCAACCGGATGAACGAGCAGTACTTC. This sequence encodes CASNRMNEQYF.

This clonotype was counted ten times or more. The gene calls are TRBV7-2 and TRBJ2-1; D is possibly TRBD2 (6 bases). The germline V gene encodes CDR1 SGHTA and CDR2 FQGNSA. Trimming removed 5 bases at V and 8 bases at J, with 22 bases between. CDR3 length: 16 residues. The CDR3 loop reads CASSPAPGRGMDEQFF. CDR3 in DNA: TGTGCCAGCAGCCCCGCCCCGGGTCGCGGGATGGATGAGCAGTTCTTC.

The sample holds a few counts of this clonotype. This rearrangement joins TRBV20-1 to TRBJ2-6; D is perhaps TRBD1 (6 bases). This CDR3 comprises 16 residues. With 5 bases removed from V and 0 bases from J, the gap between germline ends came to 14 bases. In germline, CDR1 is DFQATT, CDR2 SNEGSKA (reference sequence). CDR3 sequence (DNA): TGCAGTGCTCGACTATGGGGGCACTCTGGGGCCAACGTCCTGACTTTC. Protein sequence: CSARLWGHSGANVLTF.

This clonotype appeared a few times. The V call is TRBV20-1, the J call TRBJ2-2, with D possibly being TRBD1 (7 bases). Germline V gives CDR1 DFQATT, CDR2 SNEGSKA (reference sequence). The V gene lost 5 bases and the J gene lost 1 base, with 11 bases spanning the gap. The CDR3 is 14 amino acids. The CDR3 loop is CSAYQGGNTGELFF. In nucleotides, the CDR3 is TGCAGTGCTTACCAGGGGGGGAACACCGGGGAGCTGTTTTTT.

The J gene is TRBJ2-5, the V gene TRBV29-1, with 12 bases fitting TRBD1. Germline CDR1 is SQVTM and CDR2 is ANQGSEA. Trimming removed 6 bases from V and 9 bases from J; junction bases left unmatched: 11. The CDR3 sequence is 14 residues long. For the CDR3, the DNA is TGCAGCGTCCCCGGGACAGGGGGCAGGGAGGCCCAGTACTTC. This gives the protein CSVPGTGGREAQYF.

This clonotype was seen repeatedly, ten times or more. The CDR3 loop reads CASSPRSSNQPQHF. DNA of the CDR3: TGTGCCAGCAGCCCCCGGTCTAGCAATCAGCCCCAGCATTTT. The V and J genes are TRBV4-2 and TRBJ1-5; D gene uncertain. This CDR3 contains 14 residues. Germline CDR1 and CDR2: LGHNA and YNFKEQ. Trimming took off 4 bases at V and 0 bases at J, with 7 bases between the two ends.

Turning to this clonotype: Given a much more abundant clone one base away, this may be a read error. The rearrangement links TRBV5-1 to TRBJ1-1; possibly TRBD1 for D (5 bases). The CDR3 is 15 amino acids. CDR1 is SGHRS, CDR2 YFSETQ, per germline. DNA of the CDR3: TGCGCCAGCGGCTTCTGGCAGGGCGTTTTCACTGAAGCTTTCTTT. Its translation is CASGFWQGVFTEAFF. The full variable domain, with the rest looked up from reference TRBV5-1 and TRBJ1-1, is KAGVTQTPRYLIKTRGQQVTLSCSPISGHRSVSWYQQTPGQGLQFLFEYFSETQRNKGNFPGRFSGRQFSNSRSEMNVSTLELGDSALYLCASGFWQGVFTEAFFGQGTRLTVV.

At least ten counts were recorded for this clonotype. The chain links TRBV30 to TRBJ1-1, with a tentative D call TRBD1 (5 bases). Germline CDR1 reads GTSNPN; CDR2 reads SVGIG (reference sequence). The CDR3 is 16 amino acids. The germline V and J ends were trimmed by 1 base and 4 bases, with 19 bases remaining between them. CDR3 sequence: CAWSAGGIVVRTEAFF. In DNA, the CDR3 is TGTGCCTGGAGTGCCGGGGGGATTGTGGTGCGCACTGAAGCTTTCTTT.